This T cell receptor beta chain was retrieved from a study of blood T cells in healthy people across ages. Points from the study as a whole: The fall in TCR beta diversity per million T cells was roughly linear with age.

The CDR3 has 15 residues. Trimming shortened V by 5 bases and J by 8 bases, and 19 bases separated the two germline ends. From germline, CDR1 is MNHNY and CDR2 SVGAGI (reference sequence). The second PCR ran 7 to 11 cycles with a sample-barcoded 5' primer and J-beta primers. TCRdb re-called the 5' RACE reads through MiXCR, storing one row per CDR3 protein. The sample comprises approximately 810,000 distinct CDR3 sequences, 29% of which are singletons, and 15% to 20% rests with the top ten. Points on this clonotype: Its antigen is not identified.

Researchers collected about 9.6 milliliters of peripheral blood from every single donor. The specimen was blood. This chain uses TRBV6-6 with TRBJ2-1; the D gene could be TRBD1 or TRBD2 (5 bases each). This receptor was taken from an elderly woman in good health. The CDR3 DNA reads TGTGCCAGCAGTACCCGGGGCGCACCTTGGGATGAGCAGTTCTTC. Translating gives CASSTRGAPWDEQFF.